This T cell receptor (beta chain) appears in the sequencing data of a study of metastatic and nonmetastatic thyroid tumors. TCRdb redid the clone calls on the PCR reads using MiXCR. The sample has about 13,000 clones; about 33% are singletons. V lost 1 base and J lost 0, with 5 bases in between. Germline CDR1 and CDR2: SGHRS and YFSETQ. The length of the CDR3 is 13 residues. Prior to thyroid surgery, none of the patients had received any treatment. Sequencing used tumor tissue. The receptor was derived from a male donor with papillary thyroid cancer or a benign thyroid nodule (not recorded which). Some clones in this sample may be carry-over from other donors' samples. The genes are TRBV5-1 and TRBJ2-7; D unclear. Written as DNA, the CDR3 is TGCGCCAGCAGCTTGCCAGACTCCTACGAGCAGTACTTC. Protein sequence: CASSLPDSYEQYF.